These T cell receptor beta chains were read from a single sample in a study of T cells and Merkel cell carcinoma outcomes. Method: immunoSEQ multiplex PCR; TCRdb's copy keeps in-frame clones and lacks some. The sample contains some 14,000 clones, roughly 92% of which appear only once. The sequencing sample was made of tumor tissue from Merkel cell carcinoma. These receptors were obtained from a human donor with Merkel cell carcinoma. Each CDR3 is given with its conserved first and last residue. Fields, in order: J gene, V gene, CDR3 protein.

TRBJ2-3,TRBV18,CASSPQAQEPGTTDTQYF
TRBJ1-1,TRBV11-2,CASSLDFRTKDTEAFF
TRBJ2-5,TRBV19,CASSLRTGQETQYF
TRBJ1-3,TRBV19,CASSNAATRRNTIYF
TRBJ1-1,TRBV7-9,CASSPLGKVENTEAFF
TRBJ1-1,TRBV2,CASREASGLEAFF
TRBJ2-1,TRBV5-6,CASSLIRGRDEQFF
TRBJ2-1,TRBV5-4,CASSPGTSYNEQFF
TRBJ1-5,TRBV2,CASREDGNQPQHF
TRBJ1-4,TRBV30,CAWNPGTGTEKLFF
TRBJ1-1,TRBV19,CASSRPGTGGGVAFF
TRBJ1-3,TRBV4-1,CASSQVAGVRYF
TRBJ1-5,TRBV5-1,CASSLAPDQPQHF
TRBJ1-2,TRBV5-6,CASSLARELGYTF
TRBJ2-7,TRBV9,CASSATSGSNEQYF
TRBJ2-4,TRBV7-9,CASSPREVADIQYF
TRBJ2-3,TRBV18,CASSPPGIDTQYF
TRBJ2-2,TRBV5-1,CASSTLAGNTGELFF
TRBJ1-2,TRBV18,CASSQTGRQGTRYGYTF
TRBJ2-4,TRBV29-1,CSVEGGLLAKNIQYF
TRBJ2-7,TRBV28,CASNIPGTGRIYEQYF
TRBJ2-3,TRBV6-6,CASRAGGLADTQYF
TRBJ1-6,TRBV9,CASSGGTGRSPLHF
TRBJ2-3,TRBV28,CASRTGTSGRNTQYF
TRBJ1-2,TRBV19,CASRRHYLYGYTF
TRBJ2-7,TRBV5-4,CASSSRQPYEQYF
TRBJ1-1,TRBV18,CASSPSSWTVNTEAFF
TRBJ2-2,TRBV19,CATKFGVNTGELFF
TRBJ2-7,TRBV5-6,CASSAGFVAYEQYF
TRBJ2-5,TRBV5-4,CASSLFRQETQYF
TRBJ1-5,TRBV6-6,CASGLGDQPQHF
TRBJ2-1,TRBV23-1,CAPSFIHEQFF
TRBJ1-1,TRBV9,CASSVGAGNTEAFF
TRBJ1-4,TRBV7-2,CASSLIQGDEKLFF